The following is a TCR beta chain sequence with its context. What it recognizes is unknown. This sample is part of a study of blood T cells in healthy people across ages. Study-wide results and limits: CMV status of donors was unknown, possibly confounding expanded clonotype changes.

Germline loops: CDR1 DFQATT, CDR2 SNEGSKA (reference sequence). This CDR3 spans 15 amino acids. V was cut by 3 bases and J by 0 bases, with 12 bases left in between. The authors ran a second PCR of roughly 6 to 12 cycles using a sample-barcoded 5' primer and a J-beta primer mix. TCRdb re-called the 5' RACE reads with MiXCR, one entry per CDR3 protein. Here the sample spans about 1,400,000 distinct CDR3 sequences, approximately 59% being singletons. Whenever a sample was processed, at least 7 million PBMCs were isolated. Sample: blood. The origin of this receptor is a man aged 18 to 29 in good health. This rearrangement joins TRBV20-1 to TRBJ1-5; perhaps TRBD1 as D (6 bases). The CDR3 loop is CSARSTGHSNQPQHF. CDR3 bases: TGCAGTGCTAGGTCGACAGGACATAGCAATCAGCCCCAGCATTTT.